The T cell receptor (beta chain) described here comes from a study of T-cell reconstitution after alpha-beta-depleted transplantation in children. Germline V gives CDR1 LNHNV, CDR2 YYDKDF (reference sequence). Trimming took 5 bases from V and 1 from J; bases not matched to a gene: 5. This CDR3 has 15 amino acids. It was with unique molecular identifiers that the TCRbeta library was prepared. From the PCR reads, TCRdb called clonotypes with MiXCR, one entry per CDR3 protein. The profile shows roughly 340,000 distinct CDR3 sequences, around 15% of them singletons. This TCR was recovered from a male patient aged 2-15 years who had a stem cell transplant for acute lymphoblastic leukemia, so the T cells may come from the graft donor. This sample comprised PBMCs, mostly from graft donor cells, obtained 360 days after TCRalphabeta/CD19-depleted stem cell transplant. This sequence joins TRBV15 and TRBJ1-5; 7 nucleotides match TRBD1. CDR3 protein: CATSLDRASNQPQHF. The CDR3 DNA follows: TGTGCCACCAGCCTAGACAGGGCAAGCAATCAGCCCCAGCATTTT.